A selection of T cell receptor beta chains follows, all from one sample in a study of blood T cell repertoires in COVID-19. Clones were read by immunoSEQ multiplex PCR, and TCRdb kept only the in-frame ones, dropping some. Here the sample spans some 300,000 clones, over 80% being singletons. Sequencing used peripheral blood. These receptors all come from a woman between 50 and 59 years old with COVID-19, enrolled during active disease. CDR3s include the opening cysteine and the closing phenylalanine or tryptophan. D genes are given only for firm matches. Clone size, where shown, is once, few, many, or a class for clones that have expanded.

>NA|NA|TRBJ1-1|TRBV21-1
CASSKASGRGTEAFF
TGTGCCAGCAGCAAAGCTTCCGGGAGAGGGACTGAAGCTTTCTTT
>NA|once|TRBJ1-4|TRBV5-1
CASSLAGGDEKLFF
TGCGCCAGCAGCTTGGCCGGGGGGGATGAAAAACTGTTTTTT
>NA|NA|TRBJ2-2|TRBV11-3
CASSSRTTLNTGELFF
TGTGCCAGCAGCTCGCGGACAACCCTGAACACCGGGGAGCTGTTTTTT
>NA|NA|TRBJ2-1|TRBV5-1
CASSLGDRSNEQFF
TGCGCCAGCAGCTTGGGTGACAGGTCTAATGAGCAGTTCTTC
>NA|once|TRBJ2-7|TRBV7-9
CASSPLRLGEQYF
TGTGCCAGCAGCCCATTACGCCTCGGCGAGCAGTACTTC
>TRBD1|NA|TRBJ2-7|TRBV29-1
CSAYGQGDEQYF
TGCAGCGCCTACGGACAGGGGGACGAGCAGTACTTC
>NA|NA|TRBJ1-2|TRBV18
CASSPVGTTTLGYTF
TGTGCCAGCTCACCCGTCGGGACTACTACTCTTGGCTACACCTTC
>TRBD1|NA|TRBJ2-7|TRBV5-1
CASSLAGTGAYEQYF
TGCGCCAGCAGCTTGGCCGGGACAGGGGCCTACGAGCAGTACTTC
>NA|NA|TRBJ2-7|TRBV5-1
CASSLAGSKLYEQYF
TGCGCCAGCAGCTTGGCAGGATCCAAACTCTACGAGCAGTACTTC
>NA|NA|TRBJ1-2|TRBV7-9
CASSAQARYGYTF
TGTGCCAGCAGCGCACAGGCCCGCTATGGCTACACCTTC
>NA|NA|TRBJ1-1|TRBV5-4
CASSLFSRGMNTEAFF
TGTGCCAGCAGCTTGTTTTCCAGGGGAATGAACACTGAAGCTTTCTTT
>NA|few|TRBJ2-1|TRBV4-1
CASSRSGDYNEQFF
TGCGCCAGCAGCCGGTCCGGGGACTACAATGAGCAGTTCTTC
>NA|NA|TRBJ2-2|TRBV6-5
CASRGDIYTGELFF
TGTGCCAGCAGGGGGGACATATACACCGGGGAGCTGTTTTTT
>NA|once|TRBJ1-2|TRBV3-1/TRBV3-2
CASSQLTGDYGYTF
TGTGCCAGCAGCCAACTTACGGGGGACTATGGCTACACCTTC
>TRBD1|NA|TRBJ1-6|TRBV6-5
CASSTGGYNSPLHF
TGTGCCAGTTCGACAGGGGGCTATAATTCACCCCTCCACTTT
>NA|NA|TRBJ2-2|TRBV2
CASREGGVTGELFF
TGTGCCAGCCGCGAAGGGGGGGTCACCGGGGAGCTGTTTTTT
>NA|NA|TRBJ1-4|TRBV2
CASSEHGAIATNEKLFF
TGTGCCAGCAGTGAACACGGAGCGATTGCAACTAATGAAAAACTGTTTTTT
>TRBD1|NA|TRBJ2-7|TRBV28
CASSFRQMGQPHPQYF
TGTGCCAGCAGTTTTCGTCAAATGGGACAGCCGCATCCCCAGTACTTC
>TRBD1|NA|TRBJ2-1|TRBV14
CASSQVPGTGDIVSYNEQFF
TGTGCCAGCAGCCAAGTCCCCGGGACAGGTGATATCGTATCCTACAATGAGCAGTTCTTC
>TRBD2|NA|TRBJ2-3|TRBV7-2
CASKQEIWRVAGGTDTQYF
TGTGCCAGCAAGCAGGAGATTTGGAGGGTCGCGGGAGGCACAGATACGCAGTATTTT
>NA|NA|TRBJ2-3|TRBV7-8
CASSLQGTDTQYF
TGTGCCAGCAGCTTACAGGGCACAGATACGCAGTATTTT
>NA|NA|TRBJ2-5|TRBV5-1
CASSPRQDQETQYF
TGCGCCAGCAGTCCTAGACAGGACCAAGAGACCCAGTACTTC
>NA|NA|TRBJ2-2|TRBV12-5
CASGPWTGGANTGELFF
TGTGCTAGTGGCCCCTGGACAGGAGGGGCGAACACCGGGGAGCTGTTTTTT